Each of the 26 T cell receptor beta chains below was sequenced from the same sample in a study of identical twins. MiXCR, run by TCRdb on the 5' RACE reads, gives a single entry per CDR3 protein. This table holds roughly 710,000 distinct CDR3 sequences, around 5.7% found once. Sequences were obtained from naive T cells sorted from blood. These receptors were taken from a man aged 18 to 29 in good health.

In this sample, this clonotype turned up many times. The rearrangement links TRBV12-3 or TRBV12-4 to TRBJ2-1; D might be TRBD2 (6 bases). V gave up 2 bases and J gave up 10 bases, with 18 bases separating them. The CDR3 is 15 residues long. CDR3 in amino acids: CASSLKEGLDQEQFF. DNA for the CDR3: TGTGCCAGCAGTTTAAAAGAGGGACTGGATCAGGAGCAGTTCTTC.

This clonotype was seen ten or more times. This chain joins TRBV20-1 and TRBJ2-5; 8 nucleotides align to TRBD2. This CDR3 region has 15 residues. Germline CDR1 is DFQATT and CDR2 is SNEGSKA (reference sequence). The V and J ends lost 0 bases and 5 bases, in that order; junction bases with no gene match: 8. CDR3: CSARDWGLGAETQYF. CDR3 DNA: TGCAGTGCTAGAGATTGGGGACTAGGTGCGGAGACCCAGTACTTC.

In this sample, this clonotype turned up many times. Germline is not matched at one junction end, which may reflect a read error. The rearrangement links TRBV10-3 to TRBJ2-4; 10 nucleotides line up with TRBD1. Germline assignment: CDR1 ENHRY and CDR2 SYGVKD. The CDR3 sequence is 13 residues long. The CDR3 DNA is TGTGCCATCAGTAACTTCGGGACAGGGGTTTACCACTTC. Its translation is CAISNFGTGVYHF.

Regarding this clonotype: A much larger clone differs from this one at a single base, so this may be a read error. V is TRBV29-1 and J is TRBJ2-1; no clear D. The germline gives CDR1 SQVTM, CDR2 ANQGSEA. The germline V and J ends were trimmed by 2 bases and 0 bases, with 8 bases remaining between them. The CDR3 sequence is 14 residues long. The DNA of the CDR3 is TGCAGCGTTGAACCCAGTAGCTCCTACAATGAGCAGTTCTTC. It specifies CSVEPSSSYNEQFF.

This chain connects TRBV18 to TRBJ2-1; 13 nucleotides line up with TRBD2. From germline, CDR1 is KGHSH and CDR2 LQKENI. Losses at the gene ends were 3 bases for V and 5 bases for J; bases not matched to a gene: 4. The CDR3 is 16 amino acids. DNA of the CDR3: TGTGCCAGCTCACCGACCGGGACTAGCGGGAACAATGAGCAGTTCTTC. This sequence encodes CASSPTGTSGNNEQFF.

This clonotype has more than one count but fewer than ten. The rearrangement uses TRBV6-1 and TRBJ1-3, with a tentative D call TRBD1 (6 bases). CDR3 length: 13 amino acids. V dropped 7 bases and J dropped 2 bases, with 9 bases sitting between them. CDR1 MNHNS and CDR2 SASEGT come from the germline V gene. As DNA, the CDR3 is TGTGCCAGCACTGGACAGACTGGAAACACCATATATTTT. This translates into CASTGQTGNTIYF.

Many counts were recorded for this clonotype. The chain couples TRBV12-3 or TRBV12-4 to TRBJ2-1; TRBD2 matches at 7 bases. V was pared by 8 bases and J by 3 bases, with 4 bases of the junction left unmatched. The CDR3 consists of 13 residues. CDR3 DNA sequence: TGTGCCAGCGGGCTAGCGGTCTACAATGAGCAGTTCTTC. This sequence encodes CASGLAVYNEQFF.

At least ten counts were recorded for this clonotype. CDR3 sequence reads: CASTHRGGSPLHF. CDR3 nucleotides: TGTGCCAGCACCCACAGGGGAGGTTCACCCCTCCACTTT. The V call is TRBV12-3 or TRBV12-4, the J call TRBJ1-6; 7 bases fit TRBD1. V was clipped by 7 bases and J by 9 bases; unmatched bases: 6. The CDR3 consists of 13 residues.

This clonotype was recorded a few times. CDR3 DNA sequence: TGTGCCTGGAGTTTACGCAGCACAGATACGCAGTATTTT. It translates to CAWSLRSTDTQYF. J is TRBJ2-3 and V is TRBV30, with no clear D. Germline V lookup: CDR1 GTSNPN, CDR2 SVGIG (reference sequence). The CDR3 has 13 amino acids. V dropped 2 bases and J dropped 0 bases, with 6 bases sitting between them.

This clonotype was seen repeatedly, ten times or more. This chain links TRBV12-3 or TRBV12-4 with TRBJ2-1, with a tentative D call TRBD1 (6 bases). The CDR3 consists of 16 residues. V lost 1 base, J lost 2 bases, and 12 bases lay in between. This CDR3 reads CASSLVRQAAYNEQFF. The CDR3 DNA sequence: TGTGCCAGCAGTTTAGTTAGACAGGCGGCCTACAATGAGCAGTTCTTC.

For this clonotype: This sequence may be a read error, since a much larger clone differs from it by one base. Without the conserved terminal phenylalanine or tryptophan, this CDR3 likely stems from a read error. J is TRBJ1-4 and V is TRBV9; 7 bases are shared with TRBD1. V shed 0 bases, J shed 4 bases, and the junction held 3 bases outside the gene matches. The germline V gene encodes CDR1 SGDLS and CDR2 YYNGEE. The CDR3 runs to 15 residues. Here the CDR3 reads CASSVGDRNNEKLFY. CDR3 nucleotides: TGTGCCAGCAGCGTAGGGGACAGAAATAATGAAAAACTGTTTTAT.

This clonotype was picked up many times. The CDR3 coding sequence is TGCAGCGTTACGGGGATAGGGGATCAGCCCCAGCATTTT. It codes for CSVTGIGDQPQHF. The gene calls are TRBV29-1 and TRBJ1-5; weak D call: TRBD1 (5 bases). This CDR3 is 13 amino acids long. V was trimmed by 5 bases and J by 5 bases, leaving 13 bases between them. Germline values: CDR1 SQVTM, CDR2 ANQGSEA.

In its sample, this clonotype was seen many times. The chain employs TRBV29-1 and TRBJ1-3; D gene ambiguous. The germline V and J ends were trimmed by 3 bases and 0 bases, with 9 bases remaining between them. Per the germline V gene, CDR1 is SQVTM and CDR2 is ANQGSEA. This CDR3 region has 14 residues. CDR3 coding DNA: TGCAGCGTTGACGTAGCGGGCTCTGGAAACACCATATATTTT. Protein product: CSVDVAGSGNTIYF.

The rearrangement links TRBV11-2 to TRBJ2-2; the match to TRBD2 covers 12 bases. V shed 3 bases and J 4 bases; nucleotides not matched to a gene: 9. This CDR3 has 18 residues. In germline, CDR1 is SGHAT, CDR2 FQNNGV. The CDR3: CASSFRLAGVLGTGELFF. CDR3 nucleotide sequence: TGTGCCAGCAGCTTTAGACTAGCGGGAGTACTGGGCACCGGGGAGCTGTTTTTT.

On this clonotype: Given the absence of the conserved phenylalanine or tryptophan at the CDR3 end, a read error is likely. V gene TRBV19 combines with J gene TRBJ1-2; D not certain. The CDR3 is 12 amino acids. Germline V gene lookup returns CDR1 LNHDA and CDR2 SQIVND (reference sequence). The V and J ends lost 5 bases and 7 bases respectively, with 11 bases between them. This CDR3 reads CASSAGITGYTS. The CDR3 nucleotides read TGTGCCAGTAGTGCGGGAATCACTGGCTACACCTCC.

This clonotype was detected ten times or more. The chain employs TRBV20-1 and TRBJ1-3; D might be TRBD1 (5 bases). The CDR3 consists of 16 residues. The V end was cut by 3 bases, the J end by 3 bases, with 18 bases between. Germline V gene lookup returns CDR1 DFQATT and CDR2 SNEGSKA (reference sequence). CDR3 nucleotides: TGCAGTGCTAGGGGACGGGTTTGGGGCCTTGGAAACACCATATATTTT. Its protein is CSARGRVWGLGNTIYF.

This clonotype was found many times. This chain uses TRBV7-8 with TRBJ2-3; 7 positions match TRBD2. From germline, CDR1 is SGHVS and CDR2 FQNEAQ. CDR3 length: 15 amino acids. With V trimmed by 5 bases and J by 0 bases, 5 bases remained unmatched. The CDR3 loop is CASSMPAGSTDTQYF. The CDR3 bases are TGTGCCAGCAGCATGCCAGCGGGGAGCACAGATACGCAGTATTTT.

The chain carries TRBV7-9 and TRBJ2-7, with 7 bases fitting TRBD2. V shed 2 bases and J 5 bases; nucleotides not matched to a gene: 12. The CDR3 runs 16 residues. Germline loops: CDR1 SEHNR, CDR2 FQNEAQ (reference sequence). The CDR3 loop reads CASSLYAGDYFDEQYF. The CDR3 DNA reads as TGTGCCAGCAGCTTATATGCGGGGGACTATTTCGACGAGCAGTACTTC.

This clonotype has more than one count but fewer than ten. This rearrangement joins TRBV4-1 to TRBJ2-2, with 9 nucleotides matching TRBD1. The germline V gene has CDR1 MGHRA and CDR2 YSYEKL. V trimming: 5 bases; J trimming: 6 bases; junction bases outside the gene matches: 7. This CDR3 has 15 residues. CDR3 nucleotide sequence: TGCGCCAGCAGCTGGGACAGGGCAACCCCCGGGGAGCTGTTTTTT. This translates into CASSWDRATPGELFF.

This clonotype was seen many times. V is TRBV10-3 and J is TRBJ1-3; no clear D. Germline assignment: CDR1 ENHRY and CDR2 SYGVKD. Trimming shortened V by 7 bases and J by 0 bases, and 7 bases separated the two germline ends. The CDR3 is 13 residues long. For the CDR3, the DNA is TGTGCCATCACGGAAGCCTCTGGAAACACCATATATTTT. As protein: CAITEASGNTIYF.

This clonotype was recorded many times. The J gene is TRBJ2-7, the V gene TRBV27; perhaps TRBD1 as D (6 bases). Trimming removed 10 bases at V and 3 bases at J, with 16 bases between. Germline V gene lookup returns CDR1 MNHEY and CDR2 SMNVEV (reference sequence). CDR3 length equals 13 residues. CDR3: CATRDTTFYEQYV. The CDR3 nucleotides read TGTGCCACCAGGGACACGACCTTCTACGAGCAGTACGTC.

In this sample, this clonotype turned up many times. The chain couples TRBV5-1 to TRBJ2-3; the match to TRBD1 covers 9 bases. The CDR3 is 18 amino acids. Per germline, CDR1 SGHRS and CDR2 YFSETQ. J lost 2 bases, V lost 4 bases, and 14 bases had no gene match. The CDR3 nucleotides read TGCGCCAGCAGCATCGGACAGGGGAAGTCGGGAAACACAGATACGCAGTATTTT. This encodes CASSIGQGKSGNTDTQYF.

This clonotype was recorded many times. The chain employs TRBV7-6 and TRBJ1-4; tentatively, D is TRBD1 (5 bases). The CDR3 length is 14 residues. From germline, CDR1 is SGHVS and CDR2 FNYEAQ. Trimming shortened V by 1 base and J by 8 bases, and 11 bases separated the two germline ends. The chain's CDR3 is CASSLDGTEEKLFF. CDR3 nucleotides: TGTGCCAGCAGCTTAGACGGGACCGAGGAAAAACTGTTTTTT.

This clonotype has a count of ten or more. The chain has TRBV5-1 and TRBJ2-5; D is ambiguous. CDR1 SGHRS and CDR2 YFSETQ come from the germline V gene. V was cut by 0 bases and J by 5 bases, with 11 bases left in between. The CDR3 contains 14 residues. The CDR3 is CASSLGRYDETQYF. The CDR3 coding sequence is TGCGCCAGCAGCTTGGGTCGATACGACGAGACCCAGTACTTC.

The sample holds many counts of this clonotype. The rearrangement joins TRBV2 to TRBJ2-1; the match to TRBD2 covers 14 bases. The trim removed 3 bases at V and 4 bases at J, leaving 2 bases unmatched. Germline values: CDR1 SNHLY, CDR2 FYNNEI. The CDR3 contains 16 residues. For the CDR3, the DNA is TGTGCCAGCAGTGAGGGACTAGCGGGAGTTTACAATGAGCAGTTCTTC. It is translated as CASSEGLAGVYNEQFF.

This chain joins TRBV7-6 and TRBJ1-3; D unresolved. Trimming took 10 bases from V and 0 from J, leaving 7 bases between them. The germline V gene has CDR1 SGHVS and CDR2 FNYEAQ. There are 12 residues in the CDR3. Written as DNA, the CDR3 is TGTGCCATCGGGAGCTCTGGAAACACCATATATTTT. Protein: CAIGSSGNTIYF.